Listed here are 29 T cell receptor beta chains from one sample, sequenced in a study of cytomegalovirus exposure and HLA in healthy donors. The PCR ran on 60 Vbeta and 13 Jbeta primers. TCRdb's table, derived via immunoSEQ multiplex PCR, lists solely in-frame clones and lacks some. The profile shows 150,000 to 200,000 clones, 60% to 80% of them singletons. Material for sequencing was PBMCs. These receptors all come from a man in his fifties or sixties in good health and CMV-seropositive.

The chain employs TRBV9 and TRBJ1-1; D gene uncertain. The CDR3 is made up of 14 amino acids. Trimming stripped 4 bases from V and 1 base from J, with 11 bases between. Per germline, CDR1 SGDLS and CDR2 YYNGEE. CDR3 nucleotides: TGTGCCAGCAGCCCATCGACGGGGAACACTGAAGCTTTCTTT. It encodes CASSPSTGNTEAFF.

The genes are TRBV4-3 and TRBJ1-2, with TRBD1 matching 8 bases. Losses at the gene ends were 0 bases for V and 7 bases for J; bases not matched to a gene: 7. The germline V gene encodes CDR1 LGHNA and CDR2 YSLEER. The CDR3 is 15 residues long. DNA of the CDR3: TGCGCCAGCAGCCAAGATGCTCGGACAGGGAGTGGCTACACCTTC. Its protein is CASSQDARTGSGYTF.

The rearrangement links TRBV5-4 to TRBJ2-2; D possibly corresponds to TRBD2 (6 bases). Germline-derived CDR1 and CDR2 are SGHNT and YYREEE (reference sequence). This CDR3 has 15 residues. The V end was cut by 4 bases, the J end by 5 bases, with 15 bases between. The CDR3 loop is CASSTGTAGTGELFF. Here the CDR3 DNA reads TGTGCCAGCAGCACCGGGACGGCGGGAACCGGGGAGCTGTTTTTT.

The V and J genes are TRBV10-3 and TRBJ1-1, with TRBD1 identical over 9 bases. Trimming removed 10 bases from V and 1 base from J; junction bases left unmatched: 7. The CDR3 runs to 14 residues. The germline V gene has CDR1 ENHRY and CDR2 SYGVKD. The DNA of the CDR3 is TGTGCCACACAACGGGACAGGGAGAACACTGAAGCTTTCTTT. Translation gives CATQRDRENTEAFF.

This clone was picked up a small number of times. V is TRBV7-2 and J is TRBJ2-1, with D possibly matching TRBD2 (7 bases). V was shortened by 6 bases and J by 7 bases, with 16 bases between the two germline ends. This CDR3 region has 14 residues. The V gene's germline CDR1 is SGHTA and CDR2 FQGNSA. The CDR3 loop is CASRRGGRANEQFF. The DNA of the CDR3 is TGTGCCAGCAGAAGAGGGGGGAGGGCTAATGAGCAGTTCTTC.

The chain's CDR3 is CASSTTGTRYNEQFF. In DNA form, the CDR3 reads TGTGCCAGCAGCACGACCGGGACACGCTACAATGAGCAGTTCTTC. V gene TRBV7-2 combines with J gene TRBJ2-1, with D tentatively TRBD1 (6 bases). CDR1 and CDR2 (germline): SGHTA, FQGNSA. The V and J ends lost 5 bases and 3 bases respectively, with 14 bases between them. The CDR3 length is 15 residues. The full variable domain, rest sourced from reference TRBV7-2 and TRBJ2-1, is GAGVSQSPSNKVTEKGKDVELRCDPISGHTALYWYRQSLGQGLEFLIYFQGNSAPDKSGLPSDRFSAERTGGSVSTLTIQRTQQEDSAVYLCASSTTGTRYNEQFFGPGTRLTVL.

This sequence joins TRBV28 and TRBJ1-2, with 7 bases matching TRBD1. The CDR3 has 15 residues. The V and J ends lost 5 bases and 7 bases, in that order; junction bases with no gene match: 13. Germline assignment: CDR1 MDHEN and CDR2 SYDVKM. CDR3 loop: CASSMLKGAHSGYTF. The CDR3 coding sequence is TGTGCCAGCAGTATGCTAAAGGGGGCGCACAGTGGCTACACCTTC.

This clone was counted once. As DNA, the CDR3 is TGCGCCAGCAGCTTGGAGGCGGGCCCTGCCCAAGAGACCCAGTACTTC. This gives the protein CASSLEAGPAQETQYF. The J gene is TRBJ2-5, the V gene TRBV5-1, with D perhaps matching TRBD2 (5 bases). Germline CDR1 SGHRS, CDR2 YFSETQ. CDR3 length: 16 amino acids. The V gene lost 0 bases and the J gene lost 1 base, with 13 bases spanning the gap.

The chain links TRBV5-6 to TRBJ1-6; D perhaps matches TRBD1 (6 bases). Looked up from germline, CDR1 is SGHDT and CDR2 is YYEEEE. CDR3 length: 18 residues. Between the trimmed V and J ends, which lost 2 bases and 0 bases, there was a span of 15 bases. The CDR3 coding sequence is TGTGCCAGCAGCTTTGGTTTTACAGGGAGCTCCTATAATTCACCCCTCCACTTT. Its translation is CASSFGFTGSSYNSPLHF.

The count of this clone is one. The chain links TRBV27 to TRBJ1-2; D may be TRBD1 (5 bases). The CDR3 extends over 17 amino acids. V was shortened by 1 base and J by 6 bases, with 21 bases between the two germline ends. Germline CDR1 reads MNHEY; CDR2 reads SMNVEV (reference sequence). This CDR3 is CASSLYGPGAGDDGYTF. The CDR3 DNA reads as TGTGCCAGCAGTTTATACGGTCCCGGAGCGGGGGACGATGGCTACACCTTC.

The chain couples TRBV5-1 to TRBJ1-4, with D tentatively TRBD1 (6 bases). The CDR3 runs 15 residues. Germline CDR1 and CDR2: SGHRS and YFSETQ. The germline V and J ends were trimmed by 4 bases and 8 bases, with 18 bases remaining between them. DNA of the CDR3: TGCGCCAGCAGCCCAGCACAGGGTTTGGGCGAAAAACTGTTTTTT. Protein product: CASSPAQGLGEKLFF.

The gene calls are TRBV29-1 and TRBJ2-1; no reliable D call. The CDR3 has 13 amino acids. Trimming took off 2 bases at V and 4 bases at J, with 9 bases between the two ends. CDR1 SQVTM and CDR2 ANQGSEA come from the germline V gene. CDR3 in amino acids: CSVETPTYNEQFF. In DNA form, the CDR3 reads TGCAGCGTTGAAACCCCCACTTACAATGAGCAGTTCTTC.

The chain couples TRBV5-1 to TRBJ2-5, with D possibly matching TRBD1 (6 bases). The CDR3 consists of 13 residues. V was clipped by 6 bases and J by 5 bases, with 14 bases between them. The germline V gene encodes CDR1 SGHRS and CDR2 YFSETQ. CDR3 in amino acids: CASKPPGAETQYF. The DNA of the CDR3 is TGCGCCAGCAAGCCCCCAGGGGCCGAGACCCAGTACTTC.

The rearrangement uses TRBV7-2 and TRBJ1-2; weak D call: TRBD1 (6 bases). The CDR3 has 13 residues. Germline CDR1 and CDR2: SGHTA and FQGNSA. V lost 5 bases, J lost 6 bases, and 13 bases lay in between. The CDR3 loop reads CASSIQGGDGYTF. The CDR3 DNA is TGTGCCAGCAGCATACAGGGTGGAGATGGCTACACCTTC.

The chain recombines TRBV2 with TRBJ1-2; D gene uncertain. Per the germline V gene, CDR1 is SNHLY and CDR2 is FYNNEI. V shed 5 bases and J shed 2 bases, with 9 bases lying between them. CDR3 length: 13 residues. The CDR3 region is CASSSGVNYGYTF. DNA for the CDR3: TGTGCCAGCAGTTCCGGTGTAAACTATGGCTACACCTTC.

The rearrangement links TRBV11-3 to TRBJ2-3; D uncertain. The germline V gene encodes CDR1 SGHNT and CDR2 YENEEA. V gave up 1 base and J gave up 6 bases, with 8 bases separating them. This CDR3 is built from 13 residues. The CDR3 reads CASSLGLQDTQYF. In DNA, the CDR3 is TGTGCCAGCAGCTTAGGTTTGCAGGATACGCAGTATTTT.

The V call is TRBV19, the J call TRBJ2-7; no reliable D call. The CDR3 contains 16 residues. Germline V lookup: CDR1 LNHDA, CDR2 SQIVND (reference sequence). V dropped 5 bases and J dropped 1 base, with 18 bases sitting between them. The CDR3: CASSPAAGNPSYEQYF. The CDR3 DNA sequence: TGTGCCAGTAGTCCCGCCGCAGGAAACCCTTCCTACGAGCAGTACTTC. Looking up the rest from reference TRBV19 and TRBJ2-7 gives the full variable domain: DGGITQSPKYLFRKEGQNVTLSCEQNLNHDAMYWYRQDPGQGLRLIYYSQIVNDFQKGDIAEGYSVSREKKESFPLTVTSAQKNPTAFYLCASSPAAGNPSYEQYFGPGTRLTVT.

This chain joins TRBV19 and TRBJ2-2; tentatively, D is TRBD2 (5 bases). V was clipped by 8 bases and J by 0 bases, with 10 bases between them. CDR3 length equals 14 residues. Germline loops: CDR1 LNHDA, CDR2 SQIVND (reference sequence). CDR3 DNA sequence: TGTGCCAGTGGGATCGGGGCGAACACCGGGGAGCTGTTTTTT. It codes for CASGIGANTGELFF.

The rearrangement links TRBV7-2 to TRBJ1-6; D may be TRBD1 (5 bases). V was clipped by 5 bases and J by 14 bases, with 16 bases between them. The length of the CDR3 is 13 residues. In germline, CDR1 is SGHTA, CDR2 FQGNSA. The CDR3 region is CASSPRVQGSLHF. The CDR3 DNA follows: TGTGCCAGCAGCCCAAGAGTCCAGGGATCCCTCCACTTT.

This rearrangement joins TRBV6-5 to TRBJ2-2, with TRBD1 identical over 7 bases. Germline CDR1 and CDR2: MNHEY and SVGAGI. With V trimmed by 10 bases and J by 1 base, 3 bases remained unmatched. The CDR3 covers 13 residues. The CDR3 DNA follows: TGTGCCACCCGGACAGGGAACACCGGGGAGCTGTTTTTT. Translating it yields CATRTGNTGELFF.

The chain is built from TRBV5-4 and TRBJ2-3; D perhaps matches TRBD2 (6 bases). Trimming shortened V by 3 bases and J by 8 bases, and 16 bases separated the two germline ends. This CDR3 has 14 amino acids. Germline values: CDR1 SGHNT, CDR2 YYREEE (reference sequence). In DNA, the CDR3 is TGTGCCAGCAGCTCCGATAGACAGCGGGTTACGCAGTATTTT. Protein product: CASSSDRQRVTQYF.

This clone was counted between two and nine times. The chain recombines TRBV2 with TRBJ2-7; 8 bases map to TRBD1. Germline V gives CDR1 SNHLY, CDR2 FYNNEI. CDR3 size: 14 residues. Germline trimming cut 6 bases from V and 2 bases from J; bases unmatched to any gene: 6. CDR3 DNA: TGTGCCAGCAGCCTCGGGACAGGTCCCTACGAGCAGTACGTC. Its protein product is CASSLGTGPYEQYV.

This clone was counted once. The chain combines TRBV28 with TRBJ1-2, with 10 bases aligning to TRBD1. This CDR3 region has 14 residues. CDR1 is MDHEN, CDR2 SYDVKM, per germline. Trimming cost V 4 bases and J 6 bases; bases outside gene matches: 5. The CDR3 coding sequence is TGTGCCAGCAGTTGGACCGGGACAGGGGATGGCTACACCTTC. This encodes CASSWTGTGDGYTF.

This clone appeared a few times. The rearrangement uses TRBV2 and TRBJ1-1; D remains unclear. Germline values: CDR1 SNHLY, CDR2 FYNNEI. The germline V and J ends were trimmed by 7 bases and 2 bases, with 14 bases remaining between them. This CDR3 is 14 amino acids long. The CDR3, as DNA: TGTGCCAGCATCGAATATGAGGATAACACTGAAGCTTTCTTT. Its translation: CASIEYEDNTEAFF.

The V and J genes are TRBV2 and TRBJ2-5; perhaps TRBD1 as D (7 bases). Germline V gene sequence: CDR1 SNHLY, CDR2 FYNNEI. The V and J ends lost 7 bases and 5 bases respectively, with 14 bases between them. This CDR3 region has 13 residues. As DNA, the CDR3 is TGTGCCAGCATCAGGGGGGCCTATGAGACCCAGTACTTC. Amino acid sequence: CASIRGAYETQYF.

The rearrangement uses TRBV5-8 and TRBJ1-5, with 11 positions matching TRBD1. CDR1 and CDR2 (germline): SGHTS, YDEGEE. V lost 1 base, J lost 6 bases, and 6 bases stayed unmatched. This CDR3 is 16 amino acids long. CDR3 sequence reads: CASSLRGQGVRQPQHF. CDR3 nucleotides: TGTGCCAGCAGCTTGCGGGGACAGGGGGTTCGTCAGCCCCAGCATTTT. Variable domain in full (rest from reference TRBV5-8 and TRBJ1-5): EAGVTQSPTHLIKTRGQQATLRCSPISGHTSVYWYQQALGLGLQFLLWYDEGEERNRGNFPPRFSGRQFPNYSSELNVNALELEDSALYLCASSLRGQGVRQPQHFGDGTRLSIL.

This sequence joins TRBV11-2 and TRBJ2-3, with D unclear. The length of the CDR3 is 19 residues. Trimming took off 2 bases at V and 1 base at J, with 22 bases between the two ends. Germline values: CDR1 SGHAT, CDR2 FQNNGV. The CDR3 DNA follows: TGTGCCAGCAGCTTAAGTCAGTATCCACTATCGAGCGGCACAGATACGCAGTATTTT. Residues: CASSLSQYPLSSGTDTQYF.

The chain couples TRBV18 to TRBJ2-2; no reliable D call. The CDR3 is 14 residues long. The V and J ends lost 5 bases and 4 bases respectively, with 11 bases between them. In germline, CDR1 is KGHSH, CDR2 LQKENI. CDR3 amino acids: CASSNVEFTGELFF. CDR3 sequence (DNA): TGTGCCAGCTCAAATGTCGAGTTCACCGGGGAGCTGTTTTTT.

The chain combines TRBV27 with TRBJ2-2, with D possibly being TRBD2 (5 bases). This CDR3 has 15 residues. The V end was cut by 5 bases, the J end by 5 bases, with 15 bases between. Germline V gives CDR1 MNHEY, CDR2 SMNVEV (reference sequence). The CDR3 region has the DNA TGTGCCAGCAGTGCTAGGGCCACGGGGACCGGGGAGCTGTTTTTT. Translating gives CASSARATGTGELFF.